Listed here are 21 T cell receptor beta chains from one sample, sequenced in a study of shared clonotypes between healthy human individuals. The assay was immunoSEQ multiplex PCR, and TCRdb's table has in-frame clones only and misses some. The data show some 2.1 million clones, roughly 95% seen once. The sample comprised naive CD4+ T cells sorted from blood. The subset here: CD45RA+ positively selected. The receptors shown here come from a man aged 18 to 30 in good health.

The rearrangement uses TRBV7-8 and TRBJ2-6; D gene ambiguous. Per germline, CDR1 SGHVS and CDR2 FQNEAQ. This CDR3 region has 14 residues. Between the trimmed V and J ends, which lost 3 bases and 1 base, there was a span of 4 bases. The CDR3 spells CASSFMSGANVLTF. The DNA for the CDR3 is TGTGCCAGCAGCTTTATGTCTGGGGCCAACGTCCTGACTTTC.

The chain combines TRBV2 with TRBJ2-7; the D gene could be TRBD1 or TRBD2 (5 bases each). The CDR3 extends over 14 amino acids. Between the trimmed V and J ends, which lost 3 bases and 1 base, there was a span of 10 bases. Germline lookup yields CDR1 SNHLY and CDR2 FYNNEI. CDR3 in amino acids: CASSDAEGSYEQYF. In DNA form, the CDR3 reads TGTGCCAGCAGTGACGCCGAGGGGTCCTACGAGCAGTACTTC.

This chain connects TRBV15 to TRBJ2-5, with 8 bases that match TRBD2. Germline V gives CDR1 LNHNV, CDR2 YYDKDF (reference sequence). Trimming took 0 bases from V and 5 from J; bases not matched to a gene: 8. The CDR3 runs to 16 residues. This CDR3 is CATSRDRGGRLETQYF. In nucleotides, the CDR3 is TGTGCCACCAGCAGAGATCGCGGGGGGCGCTTGGAGACCCAGTACTTC.

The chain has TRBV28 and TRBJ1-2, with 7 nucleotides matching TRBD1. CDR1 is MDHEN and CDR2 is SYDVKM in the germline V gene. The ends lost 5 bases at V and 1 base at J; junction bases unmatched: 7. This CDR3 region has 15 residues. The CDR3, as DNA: TGTGCCAGCAGTCAAACAGGGGTTTTTAACTATGGCTACACCTTC. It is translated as CASSQTGVFNYGYTF.

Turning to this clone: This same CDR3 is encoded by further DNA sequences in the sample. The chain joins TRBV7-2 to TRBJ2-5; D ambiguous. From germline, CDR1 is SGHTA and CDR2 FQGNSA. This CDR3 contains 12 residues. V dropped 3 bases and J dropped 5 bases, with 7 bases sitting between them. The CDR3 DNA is TGTGCCAGCAGCTTTGTTGGGGAGACCCAGTACTTC. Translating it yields CASSFVGETQYF.

This CDR3 is CASSLYGTANYEQYF. CDR3 in DNA: TGTGCCAGCAGCTTATATGGGACAGCCAACTACGAGCAGTACTTC. The V and J genes are TRBV7-2 and TRBJ2-7; 7 positions match TRBD1. CDR3 length: 15 residues. The ends lost 2 bases at V and 3 bases at J; junction bases unmatched: 7. The germline gives CDR1 SGHTA, CDR2 FQGNSA.

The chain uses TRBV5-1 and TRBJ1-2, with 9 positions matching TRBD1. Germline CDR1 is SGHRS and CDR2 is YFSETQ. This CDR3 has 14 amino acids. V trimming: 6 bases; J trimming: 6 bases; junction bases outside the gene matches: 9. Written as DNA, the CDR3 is TGCGCCAGCAACCCTCGGACAGGGGTTAATGGCTACACCTTC. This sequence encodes CASNPRTGVNGYTF.

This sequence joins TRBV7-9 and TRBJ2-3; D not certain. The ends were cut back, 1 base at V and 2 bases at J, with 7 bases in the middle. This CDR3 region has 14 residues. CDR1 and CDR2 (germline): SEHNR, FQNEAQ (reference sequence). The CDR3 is CASSLGPPTDTQYF. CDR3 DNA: TGTGCCAGCAGCTTAGGCCCGCCCACAGATACGCAGTATTTT.

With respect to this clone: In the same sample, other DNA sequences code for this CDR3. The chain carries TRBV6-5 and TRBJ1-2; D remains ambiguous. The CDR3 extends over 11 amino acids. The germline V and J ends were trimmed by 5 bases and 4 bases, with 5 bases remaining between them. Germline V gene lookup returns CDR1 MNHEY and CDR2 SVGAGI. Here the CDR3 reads CASSDLYGYTF. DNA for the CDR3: TGTGCCAGCAGTGACCTCTATGGCTACACCTTC.

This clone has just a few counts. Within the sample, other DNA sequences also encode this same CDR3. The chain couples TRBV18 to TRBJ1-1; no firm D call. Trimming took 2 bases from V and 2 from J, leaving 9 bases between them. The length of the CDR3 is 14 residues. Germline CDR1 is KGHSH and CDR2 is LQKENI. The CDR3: CASSPGSLNTEAFF. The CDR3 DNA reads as TGTGCCAGCTCACCAGGCAGTCTAAACACTGAAGCTTTCTTT.

DNA for the CDR3: TGTGCCATCAGTGAGGGACAGGGGGTTGGTGGCTACACCTTC. Its protein product is CAISEGQGVGGYTF. The V call is TRBV10-3, the J call TRBJ1-2, with 10 positions matching TRBD1. Germline V gene lookup returns CDR1 ENHRY and CDR2 SYGVKD. Losses at the gene ends were 2 bases for V and 7 bases for J; bases not matched to a gene: 4. The CDR3 runs 14 residues.

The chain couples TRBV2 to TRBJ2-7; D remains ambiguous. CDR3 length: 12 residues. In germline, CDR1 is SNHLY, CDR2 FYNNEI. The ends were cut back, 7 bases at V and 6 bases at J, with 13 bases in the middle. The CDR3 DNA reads TGTGCCAGCACCGACTGGGGTGGCGAGCAGTACTTC. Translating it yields CASTDWGGEQYF. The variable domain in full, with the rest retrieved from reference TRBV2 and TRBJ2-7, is EPEVTQTPSHQVTQMGQEVILRCVPISNHLYFYWYRQILGQKVEFLVSFYNNEISEKSEIFDDQFSVERPDGSNFTLKIRSTKLEDSAMYFCASTDWGGEQYFGPGTRLTVT.

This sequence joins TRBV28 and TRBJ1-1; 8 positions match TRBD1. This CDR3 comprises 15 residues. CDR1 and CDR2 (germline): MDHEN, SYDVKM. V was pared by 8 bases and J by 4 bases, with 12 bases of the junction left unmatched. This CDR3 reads CASGRRQGTVTEAFF. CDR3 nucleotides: TGTGCCAGCGGACGACGACAGGGGACGGTCACTGAAGCTTTCTTT. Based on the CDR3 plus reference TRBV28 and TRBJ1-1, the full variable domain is DVKVTQSSRYLVKRTGEKVFLECVQDMDHENMFWYRQDPGLGLRLIYFSYDVKMKEKGDIPEGYSVSREKKERFSLILESASTNQTSMYLCASGRRQGTVTEAFFGQGTRLTVV.

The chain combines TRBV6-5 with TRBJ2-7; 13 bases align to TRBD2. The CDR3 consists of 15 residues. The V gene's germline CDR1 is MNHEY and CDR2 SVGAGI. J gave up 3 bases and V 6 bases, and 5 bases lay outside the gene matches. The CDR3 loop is CASSKGTSGVYEQYF. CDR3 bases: TGTGCCAGCAGCAAAGGGACTAGCGGGGTCTACGAGCAGTACTTC.

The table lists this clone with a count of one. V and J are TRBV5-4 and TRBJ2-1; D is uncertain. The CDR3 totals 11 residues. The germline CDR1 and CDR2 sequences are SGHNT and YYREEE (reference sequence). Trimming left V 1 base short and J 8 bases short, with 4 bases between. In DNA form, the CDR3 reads TGTGCCAGCAGCTTGTCTCATGAGCAGTTCTTC. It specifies CASSLSHEQFF.

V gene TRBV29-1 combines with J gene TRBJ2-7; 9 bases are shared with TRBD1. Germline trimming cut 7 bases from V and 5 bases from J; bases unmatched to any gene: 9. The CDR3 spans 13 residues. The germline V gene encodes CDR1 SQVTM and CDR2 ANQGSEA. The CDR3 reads CSGAQGQGNEQYF. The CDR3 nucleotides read TGCAGCGGTGCCCAGGGACAGGGCAACGAGCAGTACTTC.

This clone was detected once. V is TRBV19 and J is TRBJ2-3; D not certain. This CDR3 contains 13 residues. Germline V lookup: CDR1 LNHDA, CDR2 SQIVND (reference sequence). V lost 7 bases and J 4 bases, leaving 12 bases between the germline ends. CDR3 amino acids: CASTHRGSDTQYF. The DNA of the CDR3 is TGTGCCAGTACCCACCGTGGGTCAGATACGCAGTATTTT.

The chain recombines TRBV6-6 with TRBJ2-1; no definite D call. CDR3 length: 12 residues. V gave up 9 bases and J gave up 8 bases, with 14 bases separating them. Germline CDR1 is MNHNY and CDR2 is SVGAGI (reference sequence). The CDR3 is CASKGSWDEQFF. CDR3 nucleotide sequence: TGTGCCAGTAAAGGATCTTGGGATGAGCAGTTCTTC.

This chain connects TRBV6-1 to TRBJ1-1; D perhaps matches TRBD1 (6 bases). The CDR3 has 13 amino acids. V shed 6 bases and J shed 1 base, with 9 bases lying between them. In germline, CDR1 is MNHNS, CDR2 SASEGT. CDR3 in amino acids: CASRQGSNTEAFF. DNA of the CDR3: TGTGCCAGCAGACAGGGCTCGAACACTGAAGCTTTCTTT.

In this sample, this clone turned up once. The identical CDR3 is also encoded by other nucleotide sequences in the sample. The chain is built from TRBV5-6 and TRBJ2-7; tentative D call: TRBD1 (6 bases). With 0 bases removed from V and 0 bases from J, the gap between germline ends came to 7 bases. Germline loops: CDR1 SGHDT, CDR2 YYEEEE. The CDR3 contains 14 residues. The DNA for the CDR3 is TGTGCCAGCAGCTTGGGCAGGGGCTCCTACGAGCAGTACTTC. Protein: CASSLGRGSYEQYF.

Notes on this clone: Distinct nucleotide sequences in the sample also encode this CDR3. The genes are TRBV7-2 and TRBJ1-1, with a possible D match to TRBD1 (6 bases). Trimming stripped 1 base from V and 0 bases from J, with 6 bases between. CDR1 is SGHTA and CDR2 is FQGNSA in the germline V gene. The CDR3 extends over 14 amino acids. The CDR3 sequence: CASSLDRVNTEAFF. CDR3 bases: TGTGCCAGCAGCTTAGACAGGGTGAACACTGAAGCTTTCTTT.